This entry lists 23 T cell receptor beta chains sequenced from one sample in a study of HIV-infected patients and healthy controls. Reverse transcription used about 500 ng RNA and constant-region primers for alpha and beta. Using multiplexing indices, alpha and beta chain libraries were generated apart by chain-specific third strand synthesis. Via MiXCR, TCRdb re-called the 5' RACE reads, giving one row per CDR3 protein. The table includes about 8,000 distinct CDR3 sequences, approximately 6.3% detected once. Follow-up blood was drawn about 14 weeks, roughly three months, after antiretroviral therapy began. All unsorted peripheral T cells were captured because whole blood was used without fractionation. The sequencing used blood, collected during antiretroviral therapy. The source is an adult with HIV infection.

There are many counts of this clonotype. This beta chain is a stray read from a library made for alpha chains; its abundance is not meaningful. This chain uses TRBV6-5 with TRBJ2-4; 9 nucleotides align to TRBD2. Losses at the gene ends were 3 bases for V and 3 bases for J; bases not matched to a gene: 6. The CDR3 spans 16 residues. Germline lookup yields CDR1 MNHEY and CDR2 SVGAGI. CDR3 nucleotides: TGTGCCAGCAGTTATGTTCGGCGGGGGGGCAAAAACATTCAGTACTTC. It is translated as CASSYVRRGGKNIQYF.

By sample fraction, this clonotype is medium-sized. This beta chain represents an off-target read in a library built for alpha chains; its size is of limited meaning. The DNA of the CDR3 is TGTGCCAGCAGCTTGGAGGGGAGCTCCTACGAGCAGTACTTC. It specifies CASSLEGSSYEQYF. The chain recombines TRBV5-5 with TRBJ2-7; D may correspond to TRBD1 or TRBD2 (5 bases each). The CDR3 consists of 14 residues. From germline, CDR1 is SGHKS and CDR2 YYEKEE (reference sequence). The V end was cut by 0 bases, the J end by 0 bases, with 7 bases between.

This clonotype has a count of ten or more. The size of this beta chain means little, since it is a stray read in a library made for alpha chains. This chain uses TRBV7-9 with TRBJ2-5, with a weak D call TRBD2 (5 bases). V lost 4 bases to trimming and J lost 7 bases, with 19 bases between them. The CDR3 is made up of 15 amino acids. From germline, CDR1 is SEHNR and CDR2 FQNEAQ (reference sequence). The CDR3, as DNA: TGTGCCAGCAGCTATTCGGGATGGCCTGGGGTGACCCAGTACTTC. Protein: CASSYSGWPGVTQYF.

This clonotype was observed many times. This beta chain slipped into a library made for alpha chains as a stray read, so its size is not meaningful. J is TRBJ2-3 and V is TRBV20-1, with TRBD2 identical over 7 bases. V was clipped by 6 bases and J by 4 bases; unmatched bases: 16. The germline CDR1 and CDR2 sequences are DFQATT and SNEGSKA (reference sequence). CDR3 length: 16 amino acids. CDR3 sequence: CSASQWRESVADTQYF. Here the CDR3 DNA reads TGCAGTGCCTCACAGTGGCGGGAGAGTGTGGCAGATACGCAGTATTTT.

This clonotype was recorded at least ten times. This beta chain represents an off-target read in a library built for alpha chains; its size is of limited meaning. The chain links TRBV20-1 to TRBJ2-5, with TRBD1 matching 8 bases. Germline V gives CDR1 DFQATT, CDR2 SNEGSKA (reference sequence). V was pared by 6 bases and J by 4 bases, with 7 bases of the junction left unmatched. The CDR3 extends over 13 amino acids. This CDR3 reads CSASSDRGETQYF. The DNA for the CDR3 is TGCAGTGCCTCCTCCGACAGGGGAGAGACCCAGTACTTC.

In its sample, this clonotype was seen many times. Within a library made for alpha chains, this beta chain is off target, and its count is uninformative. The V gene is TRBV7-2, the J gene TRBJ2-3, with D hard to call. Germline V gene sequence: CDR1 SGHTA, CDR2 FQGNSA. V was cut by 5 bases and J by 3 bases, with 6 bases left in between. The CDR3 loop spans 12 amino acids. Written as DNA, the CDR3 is TGTGCCAGCAGCCGGCCAACAGATACGCAGTATTTT. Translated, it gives CASSRPTDTQYF. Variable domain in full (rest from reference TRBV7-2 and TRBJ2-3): GAGVSQSPSNKVTEKGKDVELRCDPISGHTALYWYRQSLGQGLEFLIYFQGNSAPDKSGLPSDRFSAERTGGSVSTLTIQRTQQEDSAVYLCASSRPTDTQYFGPGTRLTVL.

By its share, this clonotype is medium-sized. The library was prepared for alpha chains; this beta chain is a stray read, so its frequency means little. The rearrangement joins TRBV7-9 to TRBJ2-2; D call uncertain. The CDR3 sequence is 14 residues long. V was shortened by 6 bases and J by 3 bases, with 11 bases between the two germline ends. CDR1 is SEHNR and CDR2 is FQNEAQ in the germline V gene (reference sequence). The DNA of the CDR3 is TGTGCCAGCAGTCCGGACCGTCACACCGGGGAGCTGTTTTTT. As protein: CASSPDRHTGELFF.

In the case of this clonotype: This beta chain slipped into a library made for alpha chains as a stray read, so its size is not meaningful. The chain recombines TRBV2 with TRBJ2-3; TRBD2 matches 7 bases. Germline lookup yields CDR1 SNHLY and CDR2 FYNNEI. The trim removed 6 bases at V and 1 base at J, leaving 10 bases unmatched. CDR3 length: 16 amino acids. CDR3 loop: CASRALSGEGTDTQYF. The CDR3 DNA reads TGTGCCAGCAGGGCCTTAAGCGGGGAGGGCACAGATACGCAGTATTTT.

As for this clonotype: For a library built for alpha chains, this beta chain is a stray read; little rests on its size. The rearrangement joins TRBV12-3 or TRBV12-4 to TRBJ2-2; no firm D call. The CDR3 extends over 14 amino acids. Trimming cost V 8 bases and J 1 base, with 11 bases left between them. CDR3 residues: CASGPPGNTGELFF. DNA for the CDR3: TGTGCCAGCGGCCCCCCGGGGAACACCGGGGAGCTGTTTTTT.

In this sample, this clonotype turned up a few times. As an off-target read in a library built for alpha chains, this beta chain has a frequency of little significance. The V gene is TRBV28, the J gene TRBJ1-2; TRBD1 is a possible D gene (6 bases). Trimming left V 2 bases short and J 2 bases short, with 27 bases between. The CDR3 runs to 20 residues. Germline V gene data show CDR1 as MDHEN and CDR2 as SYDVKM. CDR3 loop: CASSLEGFMGQPKKNYGYTF. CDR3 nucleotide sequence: TGTGCCAGCAGTTTAGAGGGTTTTATGGGACAACCGAAAAAAAACTATGGCTACACCTTC.

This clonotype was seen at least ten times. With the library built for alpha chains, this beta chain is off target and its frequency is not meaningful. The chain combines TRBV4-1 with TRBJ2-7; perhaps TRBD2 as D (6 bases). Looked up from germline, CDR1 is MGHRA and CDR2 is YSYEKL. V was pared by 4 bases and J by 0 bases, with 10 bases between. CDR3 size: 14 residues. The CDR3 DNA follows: TGCGCCAGCAGCCCCCGGGGGAGCTCCTACGAGCAGTACTTC. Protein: CASSPRGSSYEQYF.

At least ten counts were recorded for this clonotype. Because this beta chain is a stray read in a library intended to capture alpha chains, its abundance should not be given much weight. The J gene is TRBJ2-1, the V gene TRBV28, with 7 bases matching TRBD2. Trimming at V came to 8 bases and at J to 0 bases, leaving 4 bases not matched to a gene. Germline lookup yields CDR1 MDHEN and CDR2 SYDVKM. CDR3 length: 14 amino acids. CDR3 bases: TGTGCCAGCTCGCGGACTAGCTCCTACAATGAGCAGTTCTTC. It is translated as CASSRTSSYNEQFF.

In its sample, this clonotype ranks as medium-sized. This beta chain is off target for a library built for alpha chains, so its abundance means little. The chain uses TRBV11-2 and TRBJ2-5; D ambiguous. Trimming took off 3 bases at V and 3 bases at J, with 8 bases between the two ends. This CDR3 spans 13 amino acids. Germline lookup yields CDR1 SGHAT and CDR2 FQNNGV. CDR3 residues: CASSFSREETQYF. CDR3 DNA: TGTGCCAGCAGCTTTAGTAGAGAAGAGACCCAGTACTTC.

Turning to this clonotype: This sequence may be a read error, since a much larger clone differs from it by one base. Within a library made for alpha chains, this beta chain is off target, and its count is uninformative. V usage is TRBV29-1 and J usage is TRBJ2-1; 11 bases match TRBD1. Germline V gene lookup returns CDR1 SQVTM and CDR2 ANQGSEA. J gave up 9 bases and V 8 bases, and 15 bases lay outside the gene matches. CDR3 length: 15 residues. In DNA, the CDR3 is TGCAGCTTCGAGGAGGGGGACAGGGGGTGGCGTGAGCAGTTCTTC. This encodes CSFEEGDRGWREQFF.

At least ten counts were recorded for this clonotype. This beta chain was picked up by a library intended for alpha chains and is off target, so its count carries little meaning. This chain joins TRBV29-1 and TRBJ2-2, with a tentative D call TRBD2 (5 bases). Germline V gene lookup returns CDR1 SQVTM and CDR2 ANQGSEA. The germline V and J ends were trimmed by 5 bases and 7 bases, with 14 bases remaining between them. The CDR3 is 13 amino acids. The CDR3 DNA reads TGCAGCGTTCTGGGTGGAGGCGGCGGGGAGCTGTTTTTT. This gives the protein CSVLGGGGGELFF.

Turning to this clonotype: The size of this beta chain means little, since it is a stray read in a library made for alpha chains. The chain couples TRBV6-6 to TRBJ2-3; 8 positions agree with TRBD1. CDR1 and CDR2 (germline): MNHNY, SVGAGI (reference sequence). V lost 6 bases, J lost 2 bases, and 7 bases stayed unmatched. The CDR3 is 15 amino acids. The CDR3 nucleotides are TGTGCCAGCAGCCCAACGACAGGGGTCACAGATACGCAGTATTTT. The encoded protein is CASSPTTGVTDTQYF.

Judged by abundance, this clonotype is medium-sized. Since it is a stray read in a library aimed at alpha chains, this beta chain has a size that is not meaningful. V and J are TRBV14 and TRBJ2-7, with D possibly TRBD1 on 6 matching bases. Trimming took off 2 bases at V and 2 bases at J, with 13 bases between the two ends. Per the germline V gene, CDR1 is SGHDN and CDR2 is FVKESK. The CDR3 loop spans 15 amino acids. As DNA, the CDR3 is TGTGCCAGCAGCCAAACTCAGGGGAACCCCTACGAGCAGTACTTC. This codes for CASSQTQGNPYEQYF.

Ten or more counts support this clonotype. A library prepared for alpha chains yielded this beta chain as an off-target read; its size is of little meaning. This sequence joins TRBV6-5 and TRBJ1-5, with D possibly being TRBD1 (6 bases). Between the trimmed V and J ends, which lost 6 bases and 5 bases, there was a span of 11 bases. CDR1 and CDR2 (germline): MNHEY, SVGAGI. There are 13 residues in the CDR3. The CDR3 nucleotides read TGTGCCAGCAGGCCTAACAGGGATCAGCCCCAGCATTTT. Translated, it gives CASRPNRDQPQHF.

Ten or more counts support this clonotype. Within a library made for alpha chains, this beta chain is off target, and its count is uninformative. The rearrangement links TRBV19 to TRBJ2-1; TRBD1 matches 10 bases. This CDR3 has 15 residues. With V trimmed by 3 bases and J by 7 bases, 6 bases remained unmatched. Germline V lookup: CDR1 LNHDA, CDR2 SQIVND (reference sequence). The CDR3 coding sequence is TGTGCCAGTAGTATTTGGGACAGGGGTTCGAATGAGCAGTTCTTC. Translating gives CASSIWDRGSNEQFF.

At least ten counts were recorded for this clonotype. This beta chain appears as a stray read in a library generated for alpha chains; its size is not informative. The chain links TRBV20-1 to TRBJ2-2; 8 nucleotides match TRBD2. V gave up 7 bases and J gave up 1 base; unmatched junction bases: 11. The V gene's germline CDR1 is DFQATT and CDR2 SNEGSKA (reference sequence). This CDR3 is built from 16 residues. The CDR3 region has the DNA TGCAGTGTTTCCGGACTAGCCCAAATGAACACCGGGGAGCTGTTTTTT. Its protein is CSVSGLAQMNTGELFF.

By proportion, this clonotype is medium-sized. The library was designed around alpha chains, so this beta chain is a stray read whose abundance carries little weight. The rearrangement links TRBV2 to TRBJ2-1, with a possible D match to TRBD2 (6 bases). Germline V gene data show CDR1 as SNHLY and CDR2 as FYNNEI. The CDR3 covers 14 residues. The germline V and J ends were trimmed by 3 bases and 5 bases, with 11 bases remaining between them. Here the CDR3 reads CASSDPPGDNEQFF. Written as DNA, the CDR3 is TGTGCCAGCAGTGACCCCCCGGGGGACAATGAGCAGTTCTTC.

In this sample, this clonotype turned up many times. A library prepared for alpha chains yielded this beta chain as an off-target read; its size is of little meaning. CDR3 nucleotide sequence: TGCGCCAGCAGCTCCATAGGACAGGGGAATGAGCAGTTCTTC. As protein: CASSSIGQGNEQFF. The chain combines TRBV5-1 with TRBJ2-1, with TRBD1 matching 9 bases. The V and J ends lost 3 bases and 7 bases, in that order; junction bases with no gene match: 5. Germline V gene lookup returns CDR1 SGHRS and CDR2 YFSETQ. The CDR3 extends over 14 amino acids.

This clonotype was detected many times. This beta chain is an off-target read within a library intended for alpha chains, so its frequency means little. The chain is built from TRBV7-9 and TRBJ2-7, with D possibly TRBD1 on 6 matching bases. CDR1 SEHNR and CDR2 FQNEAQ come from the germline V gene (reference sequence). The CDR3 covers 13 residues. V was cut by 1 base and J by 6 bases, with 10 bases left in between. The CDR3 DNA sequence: TGTGCCAGCAGCTTAGGAGACAGGCGCGAGCAGTACTTC. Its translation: CASSLGDRREQYF.